This T cell receptor beta chain was identified in a study of tumor-infiltrating lymphocytes in primary liver carcinoma. The overall study: Sample counts of productive TCRbeta reads spanned roughly 3.5 to 7.5 million; these counts were similar across tissue types. Study-wide points: Significantly greater top-250-clone fractions characterized tumors relative to blood (p = 0.039).

The study co-extracted DNA and RNA from about 20-30 mg of unsorted bulk tissue. The researchers produced TCR beta cDNA from roughly 500 ng total RNA with a constant-region primer. Three rounds of nested multiplex PCR with slightly modified ARM-PCR produced TCR beta libraries. The first two PCR rounds, around 10 cycles each, used TRBV1-TRBV30 forward primers and a C-beta reverse primer. Each CDR3 protein gets one entry after TCRdb re-called the multiplex PCR reads with MiXCR. Among around 79,000 distinct CDR3 sequences, roughly 69% were seen once, and the ten largest hold more than 25%. Concerning this clonotype itself: The antigen is undetermined.

Germline-derived CDR1 and CDR2 are MNHNS and SASEGT. CDR3 length: 14 residues. Trimming took 4 bases from V and 10 from J; bases not matched to a gene: 10. The source of this sequence is a man aged 40-49 years with primary liver carcinoma and hepatitis B virus infection. The rearrangement joins TRBV6-1 to TRBJ2-7; 10 bases match TRBD2. Sequences were obtained from tumor-adjacent normal liver tissue. CDR3 loop: CASSAGLALYGQYF. The CDR3 DNA is TGTGCCAGCAGTGCGGGACTAGCGCTCTACGGCCAGTACTTC.